A selection of T cell receptor beta chains follows, all from one sample in a study of control samples from healthy donors and cancer patients. The protocol was immunoSEQ multiplex PCR, while the TCRdb copy is restricted to in-frame clones and leaves out a portion. The profile shows about 70,000 clones, 94% of them singletons. Sequencing input: blood. The receptors here all came from a woman aged 25 to 45 in good health. Each CDR3 is given with its conserved first and last residue. The D gene is left open where the match is weak. Clone size, where shown, is once, few, many, or a class for clones that have expanded.

j_call: TRBJ2-2
clone_size: .
d_call: .
v_call: TRBV27
cdr3_nt: TGTGCCAGCAATTCGGGGAGAAACACCGGGGAGCTGTTTTTT
cdr3_aa: CASNSGRNTGELFF

j_call: TRBJ1-6
clone_size: .
d_call: .
v_call: TRBV20-1
cdr3_nt: TGCAGTGCTAGTACCAGGGAGGAAGATTCACCCCTCCACTTT
cdr3_aa: CSASTREEDSPLHF

j_call: TRBJ2-7
clone_size: .
d_call: TRBD1
v_call: TRBV12-3/TRBV12-4
cdr3_nt: TGTGCCAGCAGTTGGGGACAGGGGGAAGAGCAGTACTTC
cdr3_aa: CASSWGQGEEQYF

j_call: TRBJ2-2
clone_size: .
d_call: .
v_call: TRBV30
cdr3_nt: TGTGCCTGGAGCATCTACGAGAACACCGGGGAGCTGTTTTTT
cdr3_aa: CAWSIYENTGELFF

j_call: TRBJ1-5
clone_size: .
d_call: .
v_call: TRBV30
cdr3_nt: TGTGCCTGGAGTACTTCCGTCCCAGCGCCCCAGCATTTT
cdr3_aa: CAWSTSVPAPQHF

j_call: TRBJ1-6
clone_size: few
d_call: TRBD1
v_call: TRBV19
cdr3_nt: TGTGCCAGTAGTACTCAGGGGGCTCGATCACCCCTCCACTTT
cdr3_aa: CASSTQGARSPLHF

j_call: TRBJ2-5
clone_size: once
d_call: .
v_call: TRBV6-2/TRBV6-3
cdr3_nt: TGTGCCAGCAGTCCCCTCTGGGGAAAAGAGACCCAGTACTTC
cdr3_aa: CASSPLWGKETQYF

j_call: TRBJ2-3
clone_size: .
d_call: .
v_call: TRBV9
cdr3_nt: TGTGCCAGCAGCGTAACGAGCACAGATACGCAGTATTTT
cdr3_aa: CASSVTSTDTQYF

j_call: TRBJ2-3
clone_size: .
d_call: TRBD2
v_call: TRBV10-3
cdr3_nt: TGTGCCATCAGTGAGGCTAGCGGGGCAGATACGCAGTATTTT
cdr3_aa: CAISEASGADTQYF

j_call: TRBJ2-3
clone_size: .
d_call: .
v_call: TRBV5-5
cdr3_nt: TGTGCCAGCAGCTTGATTGTGGGGTTTAGCACAGATACGCAGTATTTT
cdr3_aa: CASSLIVGFSTDTQYF

j_call: TRBJ1-3
clone_size: few
d_call: .
v_call: TRBV21-1
cdr3_nt: TGTGCCAGCAGCGACCAGGGGCACAGGATCTTCTCTGGAAACACCATATATTTT
cdr3_aa: CASSDQGHRIFSGNTIYF

j_call: TRBJ2-3
clone_size: .
d_call: TRBD1
v_call: TRBV12-5
cdr3_nt: TGTGCTAGTGGAATAGGACAGGGACCCACAGATACGCAGTATTTT
cdr3_aa: CASGIGQGPTDTQYF

j_call: TRBJ2-7
clone_size: .
d_call: .
v_call: TRBV5-1
cdr3_nt: TGCGCCAGCAGCTCATCGAACCCGGGAGTGGACGAGCAGTACTTC
cdr3_aa: CASSSSNPGVDEQYF

j_call: TRBJ1-3
clone_size: .
d_call: .
v_call: TRBV29-1
cdr3_nt: TGCAGCGTCCGGCAGAGCTCTGGAAACACCATATATTTT
cdr3_aa: CSVRQSSGNTIYF

j_call: TRBJ2-1
clone_size: .
d_call: .
v_call: TRBV2
cdr3_nt: TGTGCCAGCAGCCTAGGACACCGGGCCTCCAATGAGCAGTTCTTC
cdr3_aa: CASSLGHRASNEQFF

j_call: TRBJ2-2
clone_size: once
d_call: .
v_call: TRBV10-1
cdr3_nt: TGCGCCAGCAGTGAGTCTGGGGGGAGCCCGAACACCGGGGAGCTGTTTTTT
cdr3_aa: CASSESGGSPNTGELFF

j_call: TRBJ1-5
clone_size: .
d_call: .
v_call: TRBV19
cdr3_nt: TGTGCCAGTAGTATAGATCCCGGGCAGCCCCAGCATTTT
cdr3_aa: CASSIDPGQPQHF

j_call: TRBJ2-7
clone_size: .
d_call: .
v_call: TRBV28
cdr3_nt: TGTGCCAGCAGCTCCGTCGGGGACCCTGTCTACGAGCAGTACTTC
cdr3_aa: CASSSVGDPVYEQYF

j_call: TRBJ1-1
clone_size: .
d_call: .
v_call: TRBV10-1
cdr3_nt: TGCGCCAGCAGTGAGTCAGCGGGGATTAACACTGAAGCTTTCTTT
cdr3_aa: CASSESAGINTEAFF

j_call: TRBJ2-1
clone_size: .
d_call: .
v_call: TRBV12-3/TRBV12-4
cdr3_nt: TGTGCCAGCAGAACGCCAAACAGGGATGAGCAGTTCTTC
cdr3_aa: CASRTPNRDEQFF

j_call: TRBJ1-1
clone_size: .
d_call: TRBD1
v_call: TRBV5-6
cdr3_nt: TGTGCCAGCAGCTTGGACAGGGGGGTAGAAGGTACTGAAGCTTTCTTT
cdr3_aa: CASSLDRGVEGTEAFF

j_call: TRBJ2-3
clone_size: .
d_call: TRBD2
v_call: TRBV3-1/TRBV3-2
cdr3_nt: TGTGCCAGCAGCCAAGTAAGCTTAGCGGGGGGTTCAGGTACGCAGTATTTT
cdr3_aa: CASSQVSLAGGSGTQYF

j_call: TRBJ1-6
clone_size: .
d_call: .
v_call: TRBV19
cdr3_nt: TGTGCCAGTAGTATTTTCGAGGGAGGGACTTCACCCCTCCACTTT
cdr3_aa: CASSIFEGGTSPLHF

j_call: TRBJ2-2
clone_size: .
d_call: TRBD1
v_call: TRBV11-1
cdr3_nt: TGTGCCAGCAGCCTGACAGGGCCCAACGGGGAGCTGTTTTTT
cdr3_aa: CASSLTGPNGELFF

j_call: TRBJ1-5
clone_size: .
d_call: .
v_call: TRBV18
cdr3_nt: TGTGCCAGCTCACCACGGGACGGGGATCAGCCCCAGCATTTT
cdr3_aa: CASSPRDGDQPQHF

j_call: TRBJ1-2
clone_size: .
d_call: .
v_call: TRBV6-5
cdr3_nt: TGTGCCAGCATCAAACAGATCCCCGCTAACTATGGCTACACCTTC
cdr3_aa: CASIKQIPANYGYTF

j_call: TRBJ1-4
clone_size: .
d_call: .
v_call: TRBV7-9
cdr3_nt: TGTGCCAGCAGCCTCTCACGAACTAATGAAAAACTGTTTTTT
cdr3_aa: CASSLSRTNEKLFF

j_call: TRBJ2-3
clone_size: .
d_call: .
v_call: TRBV5-6
cdr3_nt: TGTGCCAGCAGCCCGGGGCAGGTCAAAGGAGATACGCAGTATTTT
cdr3_aa: CASSPGQVKGDTQYF

j_call: TRBJ1-3
clone_size: .
d_call: .
v_call: TRBV30
cdr3_nt: TGTGCCTGGAGTGCGAGCGTCTCTGGAAACACCATATATTTT
cdr3_aa: CAWSASVSGNTIYF

j_call: TRBJ2-1
clone_size: few
d_call: TRBD2
v_call: TRBV7-9
cdr3_nt: TGTGCCAGCAGCTCACGCAGACTAGCGGGGGGACGAAATGAGCAGTTCTTC
cdr3_aa: CASSSRRLAGGRNEQFF

j_call: TRBJ2-6
clone_size: .
d_call: .
v_call: TRBV7-3
cdr3_nt: TGTGCCAGCAGCATCCGAGGACGGCTCTCTGGGGCCAACGTCCTGACTTTC
cdr3_aa: CASSIRGRLSGANVLTF

j_call: TRBJ1-5
clone_size: .
d_call: .
v_call: TRBV28
cdr3_nt: TGTGCCAGCTCTCATCGGGGAGATACGTATAGCAATCAGCCCCAGCATTTT
cdr3_aa: CASSHRGDTYSNQPQHF

j_call: TRBJ2-1
clone_size: .
d_call: .
v_call: TRBV6-6
cdr3_nt: TGTGCCAGCAGTTACGGGCAGGGCGGTGAGCAGTTCTTC
cdr3_aa: CASSYGQGGEQFF

j_call: TRBJ2-2
clone_size: .
d_call: TRBD2
v_call: TRBV6-5
cdr3_nt: TGTGCCAGCAGCCAGCGGGGGGGCCTGAGCGGGGAGCTGTTTTTT
cdr3_aa: CASSQRGGLSGELFF

j_call: TRBJ2-1
clone_size: .
d_call: TRBD2
v_call: TRBV30
cdr3_nt: TGTGCCTGGATGCCGGGGGGAACCCCCAATGAGCAGTTCTTC
cdr3_aa: CAWMPGGTPNEQFF

j_call: TRBJ2-3
clone_size: .
d_call: .
v_call: TRBV12-3/TRBV12-4
cdr3_nt: TGTGCCAGCAGTATAGCGGCTACGCAGTATTTT
cdr3_aa: CASSIAATQYF

j_call: TRBJ2-3
clone_size: .
d_call: .
v_call: TRBV5-5
cdr3_nt: TGTGCCAGCAGCTTGCAGGATACGCAGTATTTT
cdr3_aa: CASSLQDTQYF

j_call: TRBJ2-5
clone_size: .
d_call: .
v_call: TRBV6-1
cdr3_nt: TGTGCCAGCAGTGAAGCGCCCCCAGGCCCCATCGGGACCCAGTACTTC
cdr3_aa: CASSEAPPGPIGTQYF

j_call: TRBJ1-3
clone_size: .
d_call: .
v_call: TRBV7-3
cdr3_nt: TGTGCCAGCAGCTTAACTGGTGGCTCTGGAAACACCATATATTTT
cdr3_aa: CASSLTGGSGNTIYF

j_call: TRBJ2-3
clone_size: .
d_call: TRBD2
v_call: TRBV14
cdr3_nt: TGTGCCAGCAGCCAACACGGGGGGGCCAGGAATACGCAGTATTTT
cdr3_aa: CASSQHGGARNTQYF

j_call: TRBJ1-2
clone_size: .
d_call: .
v_call: TRBV7-9
cdr3_nt: TGTGCCAGCAGCTTAGAGGGGCACGGCTACACCTTC
cdr3_aa: CASSLEGHGYTF

j_call: TRBJ1-3
clone_size: .
d_call: .
v_call: TRBV19
cdr3_nt: TGTGCCAGTAACCGCAGGGACACCATATATTTT
cdr3_aa: CASNRRDTIYF

j_call: TRBJ1-5
clone_size: .
d_call: .
v_call: TRBV28
cdr3_nt: TGTGCCACCCGATTAGGTAGCAATCAGCCCCAGCATTTT
cdr3_aa: CATRLGSNQPQHF